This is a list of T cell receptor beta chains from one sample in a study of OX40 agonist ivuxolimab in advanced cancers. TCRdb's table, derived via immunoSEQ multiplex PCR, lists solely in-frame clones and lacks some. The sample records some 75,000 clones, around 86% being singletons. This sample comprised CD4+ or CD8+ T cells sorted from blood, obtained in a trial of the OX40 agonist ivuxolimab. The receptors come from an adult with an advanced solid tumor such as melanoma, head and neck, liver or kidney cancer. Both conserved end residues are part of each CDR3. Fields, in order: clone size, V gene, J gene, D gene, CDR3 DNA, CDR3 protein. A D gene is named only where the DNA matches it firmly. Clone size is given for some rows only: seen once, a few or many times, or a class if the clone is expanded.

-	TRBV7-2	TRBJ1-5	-	TGTGCCAGCAGCTCCGGACAGAGTAGCAATCAGCCCCAGCATTTT	CASSSGQSSNQPQHF
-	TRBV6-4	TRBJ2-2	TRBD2	TGTGCCAGCAGCGGACTAGCGAACACCGGGGAGCTGTTTTTT	CASSGLANTGELFF
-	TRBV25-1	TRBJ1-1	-	TGTGCCAGCAGTGGACCTCGGACAGTTGAAGCTTTCTTT	CASSGPRTVEAFF
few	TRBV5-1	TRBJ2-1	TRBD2	TGCGCCAGCAGCTTGGTGAGCGGGGGGGCGTACAATGAGCAGTTCTTC	CASSLVSGGAYNEQFF
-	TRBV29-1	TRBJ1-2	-	TGCAGCGTTGAACGTCGGGACGCTGGTGGCTACACCTTC	CSVERRDAGGYTF
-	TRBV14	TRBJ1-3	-	TGTGCCAGCAGCCGGCGGGGAAACACCATATATTTT	CASSRRGNTIYF
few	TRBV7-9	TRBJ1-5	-	TGTGCCAGCAGCTTAGGAAGACCCAATCAGCCCCAGCATTTT	CASSLGRPNQPQHF
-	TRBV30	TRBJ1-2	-	TGTGCCTGGAGTGTACAAAACAGGCCCTTCTATGGCTACACCTTC	CAWSVQNRPFYGYTF
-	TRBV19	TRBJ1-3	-	TGTGCCAGTAGTATAAGTGGACACCCTAACTCTGGAAACACCATATATTTT	CASSISGHPNSGNTIYF
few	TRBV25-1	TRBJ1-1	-	TGTGCCAGCAGTCGGGGTAACACTGAAGCTTTCTTT	CASSRGNTEAFF
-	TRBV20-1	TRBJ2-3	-	TGCAGTGGCGGCTACACAGATACGCAGTATTTT	CSGGYTDTQYF
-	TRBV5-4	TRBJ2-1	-	TGTGCCAGCAGCTTGTTTTCGCAACCTTTCTACAATGAGCAGTTCTTC	CASSLFSQPFYNEQFF
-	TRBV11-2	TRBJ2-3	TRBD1	TGTGCCAGCAGCTTCAGCTTTCCGAATCAGGGGGCGCGAGATACGCAGTATTTT	CASSFSFPNQGARDTQYF
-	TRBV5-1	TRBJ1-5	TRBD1	TGCGCCAGCAGCCTAGGGACAGGGGAACAGCCCCAGCATTTT	CASSLGTGEQPQHF
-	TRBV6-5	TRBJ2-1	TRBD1	TGTGCCAGCAGCCTGGCCGGGACAGGGGTCGAGCAGTTCTTC	CASSLAGTGVEQFF
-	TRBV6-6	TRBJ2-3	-	TGTGCCAGCAGGGCCCGGGACTCTGGGGTGCATACGCAGTATTTT	CASRARDSGVHTQYF
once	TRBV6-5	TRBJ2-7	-	TGTGCCAGCAGTCGGGGGCCCTCCTACGAGCAGTACTTC	CASSRGPSYEQYF
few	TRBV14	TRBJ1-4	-	TGTGCCAGCAGCCAAGAGGGCCGGGGGCTGTTTTTT	CASSQEGRGLFF
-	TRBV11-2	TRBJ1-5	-	TGTGCCAGCAGCCCCGGTGCTAGACAGCCCCAGCATTTT	CASSPGARQPQHF
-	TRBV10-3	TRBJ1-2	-	TGTGCCATCAGTGAGGACTCTGGCTACACCTTC	CAISEDSGYTF
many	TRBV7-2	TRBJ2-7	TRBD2	TGTGCCAGCAGCTTAATAGCGGGAGGTGTCGAGCAGTACTTC	CASSLIAGGVEQYF
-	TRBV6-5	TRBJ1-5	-	TGTGCCAGCAGGAGGGAGGGCAATCAGCCCCAGCATTTT	CASRREGNQPQHF
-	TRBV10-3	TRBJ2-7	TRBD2	TGTGCCATCAGCCCGGGACTAGCGGCCTACGAGCAGTACTTC	CAISPGLAAYEQYF
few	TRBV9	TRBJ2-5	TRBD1	TGTGCCAGCAGCGTAGGAGCTTGGGGACAGGGGGTGGAAGAGACCCAGTACTTC	CASSVGAWGQGVEETQYF
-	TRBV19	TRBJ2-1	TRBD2	TGTGCCAGTAGTATAGCCGGGACTAGTTACAATGAGCAGTTCTTC	CASSIAGTSYNEQFF
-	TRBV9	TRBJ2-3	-	TGTGCCAGCAACCAATGGGGACGGAGCTCTACTTCGGATACGCAGTATTTT	CASNQWGRSSTSDTQYF
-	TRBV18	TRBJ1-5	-	TGTGCCAGCTCACCTACCGGGGCGCGGGGTCAGCCCCAGCATTTT	CASSPTGARGQPQHF
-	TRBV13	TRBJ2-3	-	TGTGCCAGCAGCCCTCCTGCGGGTTGGCCCTCCACAGATACGCAGTATTTT	CASSPPAGWPSTDTQYF
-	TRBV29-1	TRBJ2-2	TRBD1	TGCAGCGTTGAAGTCGGGGACAGGGGCACGAACACCGGGGAGCTGTTTTTT	CSVEVGDRGTNTGELFF
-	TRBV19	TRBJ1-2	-	TGTGCCAGTAAGGTCCAGGGTGGCAATGGCTACACCTTC	CASKVQGGNGYTF
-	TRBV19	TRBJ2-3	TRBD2	TGTGCCAGTAGTATAGATGCCGGGACTAGCGGGGGACACACAGATACGCAGTATTTT	CASSIDAGTSGGHTDTQYF
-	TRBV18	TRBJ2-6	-	TGTGCCAGCTCACCACTTGTATCCCGGACAACTCCCTCTGGGGCCAACGTCCTGACTTTC	CASSPLVSRTTPSGANVLTF
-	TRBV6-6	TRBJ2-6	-	TGTGCCTCACAGGGCCTGACTGGGGCCAACGTCCTGACCTTC	CASQGLTGANVLTF
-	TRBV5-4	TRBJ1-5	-	TGTGCCAGCAGCTTAGGAGGAAACAATCAGCCCCAGCATTTT	CASSLGGNNQPQHF
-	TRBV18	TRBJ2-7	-	TGTGCCAGCTCACCGATCACTAGCGAGCAGTACTTC	CASSPITSEQYF
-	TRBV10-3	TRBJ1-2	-	TGTGCCATCAGACGGACCTCCGGACGGGCTAACTATGGCTACACCTTC	CAIRRTSGRANYGYTF
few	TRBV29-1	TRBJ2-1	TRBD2	TGCAGCGTACCGACCCGGACTAGCTCCTACAATGAGCAGTTCTTC	CSVPTRTSSYNEQFF
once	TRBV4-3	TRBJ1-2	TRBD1	TGCGCCAGCAGACCCACTGGACAGGGAGGGAAGGGCTACACCTTC	CASRPTGQGGKGYTF
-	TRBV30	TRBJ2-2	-	TGTGCCTGGAGCTTAGCGGCCCTGACCGGGGAGCTGTTTTTT	CAWSLAALTGELFF
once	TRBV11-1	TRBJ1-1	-	TGTGCCAGCAGCCGAAGGTCTCTCACTGAAGCTTTCTTT	CASSRRSLTEAFF